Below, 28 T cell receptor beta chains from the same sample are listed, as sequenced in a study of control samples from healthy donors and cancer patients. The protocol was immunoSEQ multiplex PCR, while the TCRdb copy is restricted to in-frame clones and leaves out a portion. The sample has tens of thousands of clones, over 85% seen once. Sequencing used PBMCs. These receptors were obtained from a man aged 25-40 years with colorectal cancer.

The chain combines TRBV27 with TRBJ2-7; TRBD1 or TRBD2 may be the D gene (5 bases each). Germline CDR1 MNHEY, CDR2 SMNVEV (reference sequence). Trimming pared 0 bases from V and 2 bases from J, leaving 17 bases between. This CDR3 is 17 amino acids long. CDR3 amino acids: CASSLSPRGRDPYEQYF. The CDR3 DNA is TGTGCCAGCAGTTTATCCCCCCGGGGCAGGGACCCCTACGAGCAGTACTTC.

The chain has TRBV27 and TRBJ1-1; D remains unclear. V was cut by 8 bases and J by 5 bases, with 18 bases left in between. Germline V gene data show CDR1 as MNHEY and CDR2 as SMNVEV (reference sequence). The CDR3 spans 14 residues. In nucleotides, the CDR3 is TGTGCCAGCCTACCGACGGAGGGTGGGACTGAAGCTTTCTTT. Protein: CASLPTEGGTEAFF.

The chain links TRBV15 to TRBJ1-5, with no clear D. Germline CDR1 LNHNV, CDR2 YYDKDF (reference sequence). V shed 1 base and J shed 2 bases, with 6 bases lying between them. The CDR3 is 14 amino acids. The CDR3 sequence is CATSRGGGNQPQHF. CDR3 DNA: TGTGCCACCAGCAGAGGTGGTGGCAATCAGCCCCAGCATTTT.

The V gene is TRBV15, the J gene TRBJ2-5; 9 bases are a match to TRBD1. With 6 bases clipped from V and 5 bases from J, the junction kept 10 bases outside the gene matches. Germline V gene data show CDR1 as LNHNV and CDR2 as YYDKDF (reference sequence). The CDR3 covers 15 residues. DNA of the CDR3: TGTGCCACCAGAAGGGGACAGGGAAGCAGGGAGACCCAGTACTTC. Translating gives CATRRGQGSRETQYF.

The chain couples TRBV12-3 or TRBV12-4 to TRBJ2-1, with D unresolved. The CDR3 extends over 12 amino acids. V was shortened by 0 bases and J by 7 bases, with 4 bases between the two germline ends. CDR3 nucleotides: TGTGCCAGCAGTTTAGCGGCGAATGAGCAGTTCTTC. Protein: CASSLAANEQFF.

CDR3 loop: CASSYGDLTDTQYF. In DNA form, the CDR3 reads TGTGCCAGCAGTTATGGGGACCTCACAGATACGCAGTATTTT. The chain is built from TRBV6-5 and TRBJ2-3; D is perhaps TRBD1 or TRBD2 (5 bases each). From germline, CDR1 is MNHEY and CDR2 SVGAGI. CDR3 length: 14 residues. V was cut by 3 bases and J by 2 bases, with 9 bases left in between.

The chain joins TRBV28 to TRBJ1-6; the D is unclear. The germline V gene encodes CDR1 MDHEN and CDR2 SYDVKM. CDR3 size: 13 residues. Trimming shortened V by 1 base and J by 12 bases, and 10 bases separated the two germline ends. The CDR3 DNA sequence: TGTGCCAGCAGTTTATCAGTCTCCCAACCCCTCCACTTT. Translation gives CASSLSVSQPLHF.

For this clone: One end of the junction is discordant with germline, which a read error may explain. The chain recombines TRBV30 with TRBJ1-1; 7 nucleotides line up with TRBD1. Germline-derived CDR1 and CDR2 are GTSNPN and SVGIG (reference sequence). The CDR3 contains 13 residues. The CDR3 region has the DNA TGTGCCCGATTCGACAGGGTGAAGACTGAAGCTTTCTTT. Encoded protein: CARFDRVKTEAFF.

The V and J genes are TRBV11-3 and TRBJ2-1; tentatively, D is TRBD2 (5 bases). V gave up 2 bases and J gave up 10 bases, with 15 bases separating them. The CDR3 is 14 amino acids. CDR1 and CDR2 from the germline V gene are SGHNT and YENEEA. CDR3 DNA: TGTGCCAGCAGCTTATTTACAGTACTAGTCGAGCAGTTCTTC. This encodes CASSLFTVLVEQFF.

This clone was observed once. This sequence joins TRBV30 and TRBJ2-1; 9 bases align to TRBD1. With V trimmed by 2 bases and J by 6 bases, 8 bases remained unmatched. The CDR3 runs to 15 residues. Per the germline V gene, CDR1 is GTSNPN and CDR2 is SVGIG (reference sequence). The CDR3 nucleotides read TGTGCCTGGAGTTCCCGGGACAGGGTCCCCAATGAGCAGTTCTTC. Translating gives CAWSSRDRVPNEQFF.

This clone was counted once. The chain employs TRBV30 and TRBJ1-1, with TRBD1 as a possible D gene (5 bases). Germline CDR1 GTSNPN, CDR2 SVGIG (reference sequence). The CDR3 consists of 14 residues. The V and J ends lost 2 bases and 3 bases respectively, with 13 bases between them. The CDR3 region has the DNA TGTGCCTGGAGTCTGACAGTTACCGACACTGAAGCTTTCTTT. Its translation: CAWSLTVTDTEAFF.

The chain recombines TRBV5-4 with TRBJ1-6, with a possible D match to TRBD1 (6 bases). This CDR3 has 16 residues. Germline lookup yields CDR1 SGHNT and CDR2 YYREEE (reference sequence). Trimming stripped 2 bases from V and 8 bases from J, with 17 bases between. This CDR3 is CASSFSGGAADSPLHF. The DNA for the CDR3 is TGTGCCAGCAGCTTTTCCGGGGGCGCGGCGGATTCACCCCTCCACTTT.

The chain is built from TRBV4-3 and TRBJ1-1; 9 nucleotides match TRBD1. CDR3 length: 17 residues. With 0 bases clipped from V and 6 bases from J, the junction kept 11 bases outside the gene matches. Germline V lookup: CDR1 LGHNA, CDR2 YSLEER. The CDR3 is CASSQEGPGTGWAEAFF. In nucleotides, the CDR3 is TGCGCCAGCAGCCAAGAGGGCCCCGGGACAGGGTGGGCTGAAGCTTTCTTT.

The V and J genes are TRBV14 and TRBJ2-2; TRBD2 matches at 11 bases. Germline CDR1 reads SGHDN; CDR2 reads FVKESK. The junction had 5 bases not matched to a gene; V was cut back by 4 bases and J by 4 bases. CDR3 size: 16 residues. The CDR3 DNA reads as TGTGCCAGCAGCCTCTCGGGACTAGCGGTCACCGGGGAGCTGTTTTTT. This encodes CASSLSGLAVTGELFF.

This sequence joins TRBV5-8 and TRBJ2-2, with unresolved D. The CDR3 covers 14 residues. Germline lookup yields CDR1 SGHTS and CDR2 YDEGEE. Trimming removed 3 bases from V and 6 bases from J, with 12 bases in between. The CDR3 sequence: CASSSRYWSGELFF. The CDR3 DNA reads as TGTGCCAGCAGCTCACGTTACTGGTCCGGGGAGCTGTTTTTT.

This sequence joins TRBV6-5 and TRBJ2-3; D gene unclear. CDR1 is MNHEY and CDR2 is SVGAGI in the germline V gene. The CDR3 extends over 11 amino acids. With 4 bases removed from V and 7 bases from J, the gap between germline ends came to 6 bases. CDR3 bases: TGTGCCAGCAGTTTAGGCAATACGCAGTATTTT. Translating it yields CASSLGNTQYF.

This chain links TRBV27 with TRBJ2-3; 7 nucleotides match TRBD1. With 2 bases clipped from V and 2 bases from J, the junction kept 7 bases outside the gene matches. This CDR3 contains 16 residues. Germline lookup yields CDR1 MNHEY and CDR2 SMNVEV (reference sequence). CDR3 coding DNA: TGTGCCAGCAGTTTACTCGGGACAGCCTCCACAGATACGCAGTATTTT. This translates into CASSLLGTASTDTQYF.

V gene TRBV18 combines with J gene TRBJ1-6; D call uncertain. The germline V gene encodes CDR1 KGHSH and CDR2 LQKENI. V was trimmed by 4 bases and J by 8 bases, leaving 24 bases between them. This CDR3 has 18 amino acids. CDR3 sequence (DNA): TGTGCCAGCTCACTCAACGGAGGTGCCAATCCCAGTTATTCACCCCTCCACTTT. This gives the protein CASSLNGGANPSYSPLHF.

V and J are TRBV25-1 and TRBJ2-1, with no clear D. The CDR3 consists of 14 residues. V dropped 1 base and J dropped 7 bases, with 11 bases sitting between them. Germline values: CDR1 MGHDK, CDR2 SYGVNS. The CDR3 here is CASSELALSNEQFF. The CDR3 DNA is TGTGCCAGCAGTGAATTAGCCCTTTCAAATGAGCAGTTCTTC.

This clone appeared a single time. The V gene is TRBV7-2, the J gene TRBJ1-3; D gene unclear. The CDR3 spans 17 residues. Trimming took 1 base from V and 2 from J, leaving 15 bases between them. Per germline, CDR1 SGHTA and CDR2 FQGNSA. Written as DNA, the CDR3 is TGTGCCAGCAGCTTAGACTCAATGACCCTGACTGGAAACACCATATATTTT. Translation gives CASSLDSMTLTGNTIYF.

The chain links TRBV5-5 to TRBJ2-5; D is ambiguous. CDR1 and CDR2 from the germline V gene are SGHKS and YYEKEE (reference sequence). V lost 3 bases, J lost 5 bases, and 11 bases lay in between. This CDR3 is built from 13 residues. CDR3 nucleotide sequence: TGTGCCAGCAGCTATCTAGGTGGGGAGACCCAGTACTTC. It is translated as CASSYLGGETQYF.

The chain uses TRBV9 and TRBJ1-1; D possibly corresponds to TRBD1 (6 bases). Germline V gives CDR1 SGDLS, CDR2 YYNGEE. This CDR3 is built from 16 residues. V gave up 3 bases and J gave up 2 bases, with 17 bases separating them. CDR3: CASSDNRKTGNTEAFF. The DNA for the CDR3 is TGTGCCAGCAGCGACAACAGGAAGACAGGAAACACTGAAGCTTTCTTT.

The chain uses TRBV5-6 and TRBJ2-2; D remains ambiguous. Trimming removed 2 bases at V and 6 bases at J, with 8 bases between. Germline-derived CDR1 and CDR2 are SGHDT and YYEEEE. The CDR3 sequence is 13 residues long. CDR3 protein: CASSFERAGELFF. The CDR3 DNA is TGTGCCAGCAGCTTCGAAAGGGCCGGGGAGCTGTTTTTT.

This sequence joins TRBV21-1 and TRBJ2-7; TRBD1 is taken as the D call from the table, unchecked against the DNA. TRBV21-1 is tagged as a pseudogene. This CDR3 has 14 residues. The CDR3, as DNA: TGTGCCAGCAGCAAAGACCCTAGGACACCCCTGGGGTACTTC. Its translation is CASSKDPRTPLGYF.

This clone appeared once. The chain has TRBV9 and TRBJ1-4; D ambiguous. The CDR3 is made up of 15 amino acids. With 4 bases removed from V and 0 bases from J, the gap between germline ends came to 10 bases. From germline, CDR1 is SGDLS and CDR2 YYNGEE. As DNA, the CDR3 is TGTGCCAGCAGCTCCGCGACGACAACTAATGAAAAACTGTTTTTT. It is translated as CASSSATTTNEKLFF.

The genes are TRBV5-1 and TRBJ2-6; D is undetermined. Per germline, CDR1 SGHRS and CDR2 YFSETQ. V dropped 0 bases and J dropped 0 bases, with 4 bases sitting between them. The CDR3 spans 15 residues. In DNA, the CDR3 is TGCGCCAGCAGCTTGGTTTCCTCTGGGGCCAACGTCCTGACTTTC. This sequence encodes CASSLVSSGANVLTF.

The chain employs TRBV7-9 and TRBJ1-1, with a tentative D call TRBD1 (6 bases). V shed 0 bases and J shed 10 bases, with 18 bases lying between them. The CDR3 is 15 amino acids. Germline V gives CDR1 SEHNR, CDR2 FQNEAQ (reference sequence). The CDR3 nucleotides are TGTGCCAGCAGCTTAGCGGGACACGGTCTTTCAGGAGCTTTCTTT. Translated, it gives CASSLAGHGLSGAFF.

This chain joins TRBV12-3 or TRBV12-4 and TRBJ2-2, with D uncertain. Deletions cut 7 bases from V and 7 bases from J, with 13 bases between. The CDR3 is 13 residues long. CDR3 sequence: CASTFGFNGELFF. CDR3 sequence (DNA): TGTGCCAGCACCTTTGGGTTTAACGGGGAGCTGTTTTTT.